This paragraph covers one T cell receptor (beta chain) sequence. Antigen unknown. The CDR3 has 17 amino acids. CDR1 is SGDLS and CDR2 is YYNGEE in the germline V gene. The sample is drawn from a study of cytomegalovirus exposure and HLA in healthy donors. Points from the study as a whole: Earlier findings revealed that most TCR beta V segments proved productive either about 90% or about 30% of the time.

13 Jbeta primers and 60 Vbeta primers were used for the PCR. The protocol was immunoSEQ multiplex PCR, while the TCRdb copy is restricted to in-frame clones and leaves out a portion. The repertoire table contains about 32,000 clones. The sequence derives from a female donor in good health and CMV-seronegative. Sequenced input: PBMCs. This chain connects TRBV9 to TRBJ2-7, with 10 bases fitting TRBD2. Matching the DNA end better, TRBJ2-5 makes the J call doubtful. CDR3 protein: CASSVGSSGGIQETQYF. The CDR3 DNA sequence: TGTGCCAGCAGCGTAGGGAGTAGCGGGGGGATCCAAGAGACCCAGTACTTC.